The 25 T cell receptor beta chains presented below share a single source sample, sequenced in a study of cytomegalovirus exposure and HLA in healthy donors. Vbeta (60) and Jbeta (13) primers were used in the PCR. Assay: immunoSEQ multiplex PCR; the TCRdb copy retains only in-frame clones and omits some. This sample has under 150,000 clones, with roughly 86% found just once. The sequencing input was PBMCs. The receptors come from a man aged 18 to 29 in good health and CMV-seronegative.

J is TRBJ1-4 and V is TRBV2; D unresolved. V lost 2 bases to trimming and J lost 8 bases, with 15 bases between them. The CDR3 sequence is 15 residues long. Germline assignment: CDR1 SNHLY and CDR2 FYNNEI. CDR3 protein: CASSEIGPSGEKLFF. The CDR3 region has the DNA TGTGCCAGCAGTGAAATTGGGCCGTCCGGAGAAAAACTGTTTTTT.

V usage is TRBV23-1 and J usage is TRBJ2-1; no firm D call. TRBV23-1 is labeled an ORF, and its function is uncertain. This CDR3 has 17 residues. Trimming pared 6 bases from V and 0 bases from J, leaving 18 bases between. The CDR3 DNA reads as TGCGCCAGCAGCTCCCCCGCGCCCTCGAGCTCCTACAATGAGCAGTTCTTC. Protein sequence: CASSSPAPSSSYNEQFF.

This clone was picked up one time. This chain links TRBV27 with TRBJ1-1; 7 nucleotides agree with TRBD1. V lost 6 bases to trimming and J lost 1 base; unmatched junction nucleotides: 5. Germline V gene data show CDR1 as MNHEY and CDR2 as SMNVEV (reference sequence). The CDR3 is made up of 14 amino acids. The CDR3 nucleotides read TGTGCCAGCAGCGACAGGGACCGGAACACTGAAGCTTTCTTT. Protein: CASSDRDRNTEAFF.

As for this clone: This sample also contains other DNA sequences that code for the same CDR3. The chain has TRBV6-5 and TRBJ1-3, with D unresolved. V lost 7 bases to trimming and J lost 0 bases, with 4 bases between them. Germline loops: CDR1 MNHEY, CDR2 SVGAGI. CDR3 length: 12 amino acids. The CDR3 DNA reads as TGTGCCAGCACCAGCTCTGGAAACACCATATATTTT. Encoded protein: CASTSSGNTIYF.

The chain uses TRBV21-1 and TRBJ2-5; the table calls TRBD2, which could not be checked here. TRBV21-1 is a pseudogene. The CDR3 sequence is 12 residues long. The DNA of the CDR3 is TGTGCCACCCGACGGGGACAAGAGACCCAGTACTTC. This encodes CATRRGQETQYF.

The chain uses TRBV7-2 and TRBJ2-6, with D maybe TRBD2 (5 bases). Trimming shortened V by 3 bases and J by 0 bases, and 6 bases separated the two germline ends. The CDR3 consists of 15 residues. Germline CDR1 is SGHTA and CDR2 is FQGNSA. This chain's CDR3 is CASSFGVSGANVLTF. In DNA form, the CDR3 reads TGTGCCAGCAGCTTCGGGGTCTCTGGGGCCAACGTCCTGACTTTC.

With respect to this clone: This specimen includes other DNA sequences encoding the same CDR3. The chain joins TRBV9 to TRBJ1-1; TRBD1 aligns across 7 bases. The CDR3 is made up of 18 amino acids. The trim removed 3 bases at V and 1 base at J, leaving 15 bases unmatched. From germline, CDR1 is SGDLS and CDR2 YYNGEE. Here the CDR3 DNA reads TGTGCCAGCAGCGCTCCAACAGGTAAGGGGGCCGCGAACACTGAAGCTTTCTTT. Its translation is CASSAPTGKGAANTEAFF.

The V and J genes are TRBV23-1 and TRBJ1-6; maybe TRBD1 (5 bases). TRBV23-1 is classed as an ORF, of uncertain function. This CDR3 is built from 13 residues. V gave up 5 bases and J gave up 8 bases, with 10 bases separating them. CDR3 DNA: TGCGCCAGCAGTACCCCGGGGGATTCACCCCTCCACTTT. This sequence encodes CASSTPGDSPLHF.

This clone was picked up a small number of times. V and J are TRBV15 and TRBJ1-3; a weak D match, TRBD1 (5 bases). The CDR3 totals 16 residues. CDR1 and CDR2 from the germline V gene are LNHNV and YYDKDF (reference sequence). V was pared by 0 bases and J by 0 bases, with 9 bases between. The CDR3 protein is CATSRDGRGSGNTIYF. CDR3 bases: TGTGCCACCAGCAGAGATGGGAGGGGCTCTGGAAACACCATATATTTT. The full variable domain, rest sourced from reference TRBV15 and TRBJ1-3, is DAMVIQNPRYQVTQFGKPVTLSCSQTLNHNVMYWYQQKSSQAPKLLFHYYDKDFNNEADTPDNFQSRRPNTSFCFLDIRSPGLGDTAMYLCATSRDGRGSGNTIYFGEGSWLTVV.

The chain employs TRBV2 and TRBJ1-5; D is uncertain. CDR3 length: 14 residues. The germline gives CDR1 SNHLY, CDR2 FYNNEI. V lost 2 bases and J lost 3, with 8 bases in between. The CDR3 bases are TGTGCCAGCAGTGAATTGGAGGCCAATCAGCCCCAGCATTTT. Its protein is CASSELEANQPQHF.

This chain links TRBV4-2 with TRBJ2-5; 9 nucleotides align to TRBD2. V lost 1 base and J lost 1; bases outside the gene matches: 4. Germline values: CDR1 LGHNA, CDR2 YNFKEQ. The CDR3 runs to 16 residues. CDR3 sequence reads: CASSQGGSGGQETQYF. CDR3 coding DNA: TGTGCCAGCAGCCAAGGGGGTAGCGGGGGCCAAGAGACCCAGTACTTC.

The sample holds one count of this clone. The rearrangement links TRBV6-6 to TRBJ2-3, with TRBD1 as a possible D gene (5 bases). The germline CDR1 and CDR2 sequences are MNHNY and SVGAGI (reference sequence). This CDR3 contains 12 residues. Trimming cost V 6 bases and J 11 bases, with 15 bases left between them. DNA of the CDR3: TGTGCCAGCAGCTCAAGACAGAGTGAGCAGTATTTT. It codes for CASSSRQSEQYF.

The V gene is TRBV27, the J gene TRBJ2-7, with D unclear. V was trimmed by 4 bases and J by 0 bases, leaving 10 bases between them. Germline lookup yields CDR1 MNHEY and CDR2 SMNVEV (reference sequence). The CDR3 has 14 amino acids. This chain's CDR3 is CASSSQVLSYEQYF. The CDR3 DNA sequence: TGTGCCAGCAGTTCCCAGGTCCTCTCCTACGAGCAGTACTTC.

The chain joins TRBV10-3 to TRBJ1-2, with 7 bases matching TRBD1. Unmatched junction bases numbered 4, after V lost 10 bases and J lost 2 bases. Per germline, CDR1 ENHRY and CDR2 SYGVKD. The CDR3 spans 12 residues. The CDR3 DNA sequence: TGTGCCAACTGGGGACAGAACTATGGCTACACCTTC. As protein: CANWGQNYGYTF.

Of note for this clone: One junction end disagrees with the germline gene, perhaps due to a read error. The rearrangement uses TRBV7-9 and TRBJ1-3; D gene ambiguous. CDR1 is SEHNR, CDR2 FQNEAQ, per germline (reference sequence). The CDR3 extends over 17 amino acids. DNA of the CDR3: TGTTCCAGCAGCTTAGCGCTAGGACTCCACTCTGGAAACACCATATATTTT. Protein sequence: CSSSLALGLHSGNTIYF.

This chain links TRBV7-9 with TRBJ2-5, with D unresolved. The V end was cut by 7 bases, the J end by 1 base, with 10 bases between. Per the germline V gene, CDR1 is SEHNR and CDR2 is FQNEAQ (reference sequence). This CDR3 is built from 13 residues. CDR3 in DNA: TGTGCCAGCACCGTGGCAGTCCAAGAGACCCAGTACTTC. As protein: CASTVAVQETQYF.

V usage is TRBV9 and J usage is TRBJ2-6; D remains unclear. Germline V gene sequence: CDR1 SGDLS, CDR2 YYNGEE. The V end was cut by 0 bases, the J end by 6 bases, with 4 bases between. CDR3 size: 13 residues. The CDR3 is CASSVGQANVLTF. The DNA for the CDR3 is TGTGCCAGCAGCGTAGGACAGGCCAACGTCCTGACTTTC.

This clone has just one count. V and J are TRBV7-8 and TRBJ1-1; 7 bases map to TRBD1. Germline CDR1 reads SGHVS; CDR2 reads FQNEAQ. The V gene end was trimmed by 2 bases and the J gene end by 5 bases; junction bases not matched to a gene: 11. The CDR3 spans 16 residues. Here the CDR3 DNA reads TGTGCCAGCAGCTTATTGGAGGGGGCGGGGGGGACTGAAGCTTTCTTT. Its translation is CASSLLEGAGGTEAFF.

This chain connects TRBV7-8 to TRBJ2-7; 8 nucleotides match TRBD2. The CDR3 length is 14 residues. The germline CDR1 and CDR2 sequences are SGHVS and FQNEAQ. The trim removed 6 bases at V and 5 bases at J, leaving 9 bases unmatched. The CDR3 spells CASSSPGGLDEQYF. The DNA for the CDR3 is TGTGCCAGCAGTTCTCCGGGGGGGCTAGACGAGCAGTACTTC.

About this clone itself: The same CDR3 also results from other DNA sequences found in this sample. In DNA, the CDR3 is TGTGCCAGCAGCTTGGGACTAGCGGCCTACAATGAGCAGTTCTTC. Translated, it gives CASSLGLAAYNEQFF. The V and J genes are TRBV7-3 and TRBJ2-1, with 11 bases aligning to TRBD2. The V and J ends lost 3 bases and 2 bases, in that order; junction bases with no gene match: 0. The CDR3 is 15 amino acids. Looked up from germline, CDR1 is SGHTA and CDR2 is FQGTGA.

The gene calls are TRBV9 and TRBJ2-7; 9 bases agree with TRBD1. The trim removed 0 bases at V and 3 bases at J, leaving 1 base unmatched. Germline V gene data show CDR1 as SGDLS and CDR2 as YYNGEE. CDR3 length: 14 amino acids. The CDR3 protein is CASSVGGQGYEQYF. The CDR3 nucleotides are TGTGCCAGCAGCGTAGGGGGACAGGGCTACGAGCAGTACTTC. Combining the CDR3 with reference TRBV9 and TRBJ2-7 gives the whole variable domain DSGVTQTPKHLITATGQRVTLRCSPRSGDLSVYWYQQSLDQGLQFLIQYYNGEERAKGNILERFSAQQFPDLHSELNLSSLELGDSALYFCASSVGGQGYEQYFGPGTRLTVT.

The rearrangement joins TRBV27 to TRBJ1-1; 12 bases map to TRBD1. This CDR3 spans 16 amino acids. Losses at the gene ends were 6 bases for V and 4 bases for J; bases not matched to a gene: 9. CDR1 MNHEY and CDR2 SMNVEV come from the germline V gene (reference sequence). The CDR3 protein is CASRLGQGAWGTEAFF. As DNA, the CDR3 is TGTGCCAGCAGACTGGGACAGGGGGCCTGGGGCACTGAAGCTTTCTTT.

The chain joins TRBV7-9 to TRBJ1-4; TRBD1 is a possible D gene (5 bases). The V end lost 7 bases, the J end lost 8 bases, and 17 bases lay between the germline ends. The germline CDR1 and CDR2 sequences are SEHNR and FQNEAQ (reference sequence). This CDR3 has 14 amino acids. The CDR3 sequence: CASKKRGTEEKLFF. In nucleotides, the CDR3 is TGTGCCAGCAAGAAGCGCGGGACGGAGGAAAAACTGTTTTTT.

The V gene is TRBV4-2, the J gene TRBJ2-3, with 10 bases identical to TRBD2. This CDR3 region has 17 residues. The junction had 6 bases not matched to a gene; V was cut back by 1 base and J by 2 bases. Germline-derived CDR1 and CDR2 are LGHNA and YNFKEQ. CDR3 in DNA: TGTGCCAGCAGCCAAGCGGCTAGCGGGGGACTCACAGATACGCAGTATTTT. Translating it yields CASSQAASGGLTDTQYF.

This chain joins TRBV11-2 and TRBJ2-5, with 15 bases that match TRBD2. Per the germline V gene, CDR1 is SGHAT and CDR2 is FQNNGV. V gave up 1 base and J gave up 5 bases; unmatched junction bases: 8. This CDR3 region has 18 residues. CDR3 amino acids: CASSLVRGLAGGSETQYF. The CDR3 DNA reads TGTGCCAGCAGCTTAGTGAGGGGACTAGCGGGGGGATCCGAGACCCAGTACTTC.